These 27 T cell receptor beta chains share one sample of origin, sequenced in a study of Tregs in tolerant kidney transplant recipients. TCRdb's copy holds only in-frame clones and misses some; the assay was immunoSEQ multiplex PCR. Of about 110,000 clones in the sample, 90% are singletons; the top ten hold about 0.35%. Sample: CD4+ T cells from blood, taken before the transplant. The source is a human donor who received a combined kidney and bone marrow transplant.

The chain joins TRBV4-1 to TRBJ1-1; a possible D gene is TRBD1 (6 bases). Per germline, CDR1 MGHRA and CDR2 YSYEKL. This CDR3 region has 16 residues. Trimming took 5 bases from V and 4 from J, leaving 20 bases between them. The CDR3 DNA sequence: TGCGCCAGCAGCGCTACCGGGACACCCACATCCACTGAAGCTTTCTTT. Translated, it gives CASSATGTPTSTEAFF.

This chain joins TRBV4-1 and TRBJ2-1; 7 positions agree with TRBD2. The CDR3 extends over 10 amino acids. Germline V gene lookup returns CDR1 MGHRA and CDR2 YSYEKL. V was clipped by 4 bases and J by 15 bases; unmatched bases: 3. Written as DNA, the CDR3 is TGCGCCAGCAGCCCGCCGGGGGGGTTCTTC. This gives the protein CASSPPGGFF.

This clone was counted only a few times. The V gene is TRBV15, the J gene TRBJ2-7; TRBD1 matches 8 bases. Germline V gives CDR1 LNHNV, CDR2 YYDKDF (reference sequence). V gave up 2 bases and J gave up 2 bases; unmatched junction bases: 5. CDR3 length: 15 residues. In DNA form, the CDR3 reads TGTGCCACCAGCAGAATGCAGGGGGCGGCCTACGAGCAGTACTTC. Residues: CATSRMQGAAYEQYF.

This chain connects TRBV28 to TRBJ2-1; 9 positions match TRBD2. The CDR3 is 13 amino acids. Germline CDR1 is MDHEN and CDR2 is SYDVKM. The trim removed 8 bases at V and 4 bases at J, leaving 3 bases unmatched. The CDR3 is CASYLAGYNEQFF. The CDR3 nucleotides are TGTGCCAGCTATCTAGCGGGGTACAATGAGCAGTTCTTC.

The chain carries TRBV2 and TRBJ1-4, with D uncertain. The CDR3 has 14 amino acids. Per the germline V gene, CDR1 is SNHLY and CDR2 is FYNNEI. V was shortened by 7 bases and J by 0 bases, with 9 bases between the two germline ends. CDR3 in amino acids: CASILLPTNEKLFF. Written as DNA, the CDR3 is TGTGCCAGCATCCTACTTCCAACTAATGAAAAACTGTTTTTT.

The V call is TRBV10-1, the J call TRBJ2-1; 12 bases fit TRBD2. CDR1 WNHNN and CDR2 SYGVQD come from the germline V gene (reference sequence). V gave up 8 bases and J gave up 6 bases; unmatched junction bases: 8. The CDR3 has 15 residues. CDR3 nucleotides: TGCGCCAGCTCCAAAGGGACTAGCGGGTCCAATGAGCAGTTCTTC. Its protein product is CASSKGTSGSNEQFF.

This rearrangement joins TRBV7-8 to TRBJ1-5, with D tentatively TRBD1 (6 bases). This CDR3 contains 20 residues. Germline values: CDR1 SGHVS, CDR2 FQNEAQ. V gave up 1 base and J gave up 1 base, with 23 bases separating them. The CDR3 bases are TGTGCCAGCAGCTTAGTCCCTACGGACAGCCGATATAGGAGCAATCAGCCCCAGCATTTT. Translation gives CASSLVPTDSRYRSNQPQHF.

The chain has TRBV7-2 and TRBJ2-7; 8 nucleotides line up with TRBD1. Germline CDR1 is SGHTA and CDR2 is FQGNSA. J lost 4 bases, V lost 3 bases, and 8 bases had no gene match. There are 15 residues in the CDR3. The CDR3: CASSLDRDSVYEQYF. CDR3 DNA: TGTGCCAGCAGCTTGGACAGGGATTCTGTTTACGAGCAGTACTTC.

The chain combines TRBV19 with TRBJ2-4; the D is unclear. This CDR3 has 15 residues. V was clipped by 6 bases and J by 9 bases, with 21 bases between them. Germline V gene sequence: CDR1 LNHDA, CDR2 SQIVND (reference sequence). The CDR3 DNA reads as TGTGCCAGTAGGGATCTAGGAGAAGGCCTCTTCATTCAGTACTTC. This gives the protein CASRDLGEGLFIQYF.

This clone has a count of ten or more. This chain links TRBV6-1 with TRBJ1-5, with 7 bases that match TRBD1. Germline V gene data show CDR1 as MNHNS and CDR2 as SASEGT. V lost 6 bases, J lost 6 bases, and 8 bases stayed unmatched. The CDR3 covers 14 residues. Here the CDR3 DNA reads TGTGCCAGCAGGGAACAGGGGTTCGGTCAGCCCCAGCATTTT. Protein product: CASREQGFGQPQHF.

The V and J genes are TRBV6-5 and TRBJ2-1; TRBD2 matches 10 bases. Germline CDR1 reads MNHEY; CDR2 reads SVGAGI. V shed 6 bases, J shed 8 bases, and the junction held 10 bases outside the gene matches. The CDR3 contains 15 residues. DNA for the CDR3: TGTGCCAGCAGCCCCAGCGGGAGGGCCCGTCATGAGCAGTTCTTC. Translating gives CASSPSGRARHEQFF.

The rearrangement uses TRBV7-2 and TRBJ2-1, with unresolved D. The CDR3 covers 14 residues. Germline-derived CDR1 and CDR2 are SGHTA and FQGNSA. V lost 0 bases to trimming and J lost 4 bases, with 7 bases between them. The DNA for the CDR3 is TGTGCCAGCAGCTTAGCGGAGAGTTACAATGAGCAGTTCTTC. Protein product: CASSLAESYNEQFF.

The chain has TRBV6-5 and TRBJ1-1, with D hard to call. Germline lookup yields CDR1 MNHEY and CDR2 SVGAGI. V dropped 4 bases and J dropped 3 bases, with 6 bases sitting between them. The CDR3 is made up of 12 amino acids. CDR3 protein: CASSSRYTEAFF. The CDR3, as DNA: TGTGCCAGCAGTTCCAGATACACTGAAGCTTTCTTT.

In this sample, this clone turned up once. J is TRBJ2-1 and V is TRBV9; TRBD2 matches 10 bases. The CDR3 consists of 15 residues. Looked up from germline, CDR1 is SGDLS and CDR2 is YYNGEE. V shed 1 base and J 9 bases; nucleotides not matched to a gene: 7. CDR3 region: CASSVRTSGRGEQFF. CDR3 DNA sequence: TGTGCCAGCAGCGTAAGGACTAGCGGTAGGGGTGAGCAGTTCTTC.

This chain uses TRBV25-1 with TRBJ2-7; 14 bases are shared with TRBD2. Germline values: CDR1 MGHDK, CDR2 SYGVNS. The CDR3 has 15 residues. Trimming took 4 bases from V and 3 from J; bases not matched to a gene: 2. The DNA for the CDR3 is TGTGCCAGCAGTGGGGGGACTAGCGGGGGCTACGAGCAGTACTTC. Its protein is CASSGGTSGGYEQYF.

The chain is built from TRBV2 and TRBJ2-7; 8 bases are shared with TRBD1. The CDR3 loop spans 14 amino acids. The germline gives CDR1 SNHLY, CDR2 FYNNEI. V shed 8 bases, J shed 7 bases, and the junction held 13 bases outside the gene matches. The DNA for the CDR3 is TGTGCCAGCGGGATGGCAGGGGGCGTACTGGAGCAGTACTTC. Amino acid sequence: CASGMAGGVLEQYF.

This rearrangement joins TRBV15 to TRBJ1-5, with 7 nucleotides matching TRBD1. This CDR3 has 16 amino acids. Trimming took 1 base from V and 0 from J; bases not matched to a gene: 3. Germline V lookup: CDR1 LNHNV, CDR2 YYDKDF (reference sequence). In nucleotides, the CDR3 is TGTGCCACCAGCAGAGGCAGGGGGAGTAGCAATCAGCCCCAGCATTTT. Translated, it gives CATSRGRGSSNQPQHF.

The chain employs TRBV7-2 and TRBJ2-7, with a tentative D call TRBD2 (6 bases). CDR3 length equals 16 residues. The germline V and J ends were trimmed by 1 base and 6 bases, with 19 bases remaining between them. Looked up from germline, CDR1 is SGHTA and CDR2 is FQGNSA. The CDR3 nucleotides are TGTGCCAGCAGCTTAGTCTCTGGGGACTGGGCGGCCGAGCAGTACTTC. Amino acids: CASSLVSGDWAAEQYF.

The chain has TRBV2 and TRBJ2-3; D might be TRBD2 (7 bases). With 5 bases removed from V and 1 base from J, the gap between germline ends came to 16 bases. The CDR3 is 16 residues long. CDR1 and CDR2 (germline): SNHLY, FYNNEI. CDR3 in amino acids: CASSLQGGAGTDTQYF. The DNA of the CDR3 is TGTGCCAGCAGTCTTCAAGGGGGGGCCGGCACAGATACGCAGTATTTT.

The chain recombines TRBV2 with TRBJ1-2, with D uncertain. Per germline, CDR1 SNHLY and CDR2 FYNNEI. The CDR3 sequence is 12 residues long. The V gene lost 7 bases and the J gene lost 5 bases, with 11 bases spanning the gap. CDR3 in amino acids: CASTDPRYGYTF. Here the CDR3 DNA reads TGTGCCAGCACCGACCCTAGGTATGGCTACACCTTC.

V and J are TRBV7-9 and TRBJ1-2, with TRBD1 matching over 7 bases. The V and J ends lost 0 bases and 7 bases, in that order; junction bases with no gene match: 8. Germline loops: CDR1 SEHNR, CDR2 FQNEAQ (reference sequence). This CDR3 has 15 amino acids. CDR3 sequence reads: CASSLASGQVGGYTF. CDR3 bases: TGTGCCAGCAGCTTAGCCTCAGGACAGGTCGGTGGCTACACCTTC.

The chain recombines TRBV5-6 with TRBJ2-5, with 16 bases matching TRBD2. V lost 4 bases, J lost 3 bases, and 3 bases stayed unmatched. Germline lookup yields CDR1 SGHDT and CDR2 YYEEEE. CDR3 length: 16 residues. This CDR3 reads CASSTGTSGREETQYF. The CDR3 coding sequence is TGTGCCAGCAGCACCGGGACTAGCGGGAGGGAAGAGACCCAGTACTTC.

V and J are TRBV6-6 and TRBJ2-5; 9 positions agree with TRBD1. The V gene's germline CDR1 is MNHNY and CDR2 SVGAGI (reference sequence). With 3 bases clipped from V and 2 bases from J, the junction kept 4 bases outside the gene matches. The CDR3 sequence is 15 residues long. CDR3 residues: CASSYIGTGQETQYF. The CDR3 bases are TGTGCCAGCAGTTATATCGGGACAGGGCAAGAGACCCAGTACTTC.

The genes are TRBV10-2 and TRBJ2-5; D ambiguous. Trimming pared 9 bases from V and 1 base from J, leaving 12 bases between. CDR1 and CDR2 from the germline V gene are WSHSY and SAAADI. The CDR3 has 13 residues. This CDR3 reads CASLSGSQETQYF. CDR3 DNA: TGCGCCAGTCTTTCAGGCAGCCAAGAGACCCAGTACTTC.

V is TRBV11-3 and J is TRBJ2-3, with D possibly matching TRBD1 (5 bases). Per germline, CDR1 SGHNT and CDR2 YENEEA. The ends were cut back, 5 bases at V and 8 bases at J, with 14 bases in the middle. The CDR3 runs to 13 residues. The CDR3 reads CASSGRPDSTQYF. In DNA, the CDR3 is TGTGCCAGCAGCGGCCGGCCCGACAGTACGCAGTATTTT.

CDR3: CASRTDRGGDTQYF. The CDR3, as DNA: TGTGCCAGTAGGACCGACAGGGGAGGCGATACGCAGTATTTT. The chain joins TRBV19 to TRBJ2-3, with 8 positions matching TRBD1. Germline values: CDR1 LNHDA, CDR2 SQIVND (reference sequence). V was clipped by 6 bases and J by 6 bases; unmatched bases: 8. CDR3 size: 14 residues.

The chain combines TRBV5-1 with TRBJ1-1, with D tentatively TRBD1 (5 bases). The CDR3 runs to 14 residues. V was cut by 1 base and J by 1 base, with 8 bases left in between. CDR1 is SGHRS, CDR2 YFSETQ, per germline. The CDR3 DNA reads as TGCGCCAGCAGCTTGAGGGGCGCGAACACTGAAGCTTTCTTT. It codes for CASSLRGANTEAFF.